This T cell receptor beta chain was recovered during a study of control samples from healthy donors and cancer patients. CDR1 LGHDT and CDR2 YNNKEL come from the germline V gene (reference sequence). The CDR3 is 16 residues long. V lost 1 base and J lost 0, with 10 bases in between. Sequenced by immunoSEQ multiplex PCR; TCRdb stores in-frame clones only, minus some. The sample gives around 180,000 clones, around 88% of which show up once; 4.5% to 6% is in the top ten. This receptor was obtained from a woman aged 25 to 39 in good health. The material sequenced was blood. The chain recombines TRBV3-1 (or the pseudogene TRBV3-2) with TRBJ1-3; D might be TRBD1 (6 bases). The DNA for the CDR3 is TGTGCCAGCAGCCAAGTAAACAGGGTCTCTGGAAACACCATATATTTT. This sequence encodes CASSQVNRVSGNTIYF.